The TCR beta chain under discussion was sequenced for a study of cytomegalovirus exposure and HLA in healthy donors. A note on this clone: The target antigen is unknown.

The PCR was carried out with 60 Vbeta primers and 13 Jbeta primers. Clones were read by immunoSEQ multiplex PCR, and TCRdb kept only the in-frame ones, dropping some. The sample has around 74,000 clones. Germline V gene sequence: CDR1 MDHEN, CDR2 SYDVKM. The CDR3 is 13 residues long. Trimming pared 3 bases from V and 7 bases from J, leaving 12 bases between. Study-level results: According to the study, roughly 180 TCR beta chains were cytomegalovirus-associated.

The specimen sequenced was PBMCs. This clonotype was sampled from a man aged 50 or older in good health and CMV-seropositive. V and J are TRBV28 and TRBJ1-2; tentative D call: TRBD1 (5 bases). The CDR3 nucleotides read TGTGCCAGCAGTTTGACAGCAGAGCGTGGCTACACCTTC. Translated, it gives CASSLTAERGYTF.